Listed here are 20 T cell receptor beta chains from one sample, sequenced in a study of blood T cell repertoires in COVID-19. Data came from immunoSEQ multiplex PCR; TCRdb stores just in-frame clones and leaves some out. The sample holds over 200,000 clones; around 80% are singletons and the top ten take approximately 2%. The sequenced sample consisted of PBMCs or T cells enriched from blood (not recorded which). Receptor source: a man aged 60 to 69 who had recovered from COVID-19.

V gene TRBV27 combines with J gene TRBJ2-7; 9 bases fit TRBD1. This CDR3 is built from 16 residues. Germline lookup yields CDR1 MNHEY and CDR2 SMNVEV (reference sequence). The ends lost 4 bases at V and 2 bases at J; junction bases unmatched: 9. CDR3 amino acids: CASSSTGTGRTYEQYF. The CDR3 nucleotides are TGTGCCAGCAGTTCAACCGGGACAGGGAGAACCTACGAGCAGTACTTC.

The V gene is TRBV13, the J gene TRBJ1-2, with 7 nucleotides matching TRBD1. This CDR3 region has 17 residues. Germline CDR1 is PRHDT and CDR2 is FYEKMQ (reference sequence). Trimming at V came to 5 bases and at J to 7 bases, leaving 19 bases not matched to a gene. CDR3 sequence reads: CASSIRLLETGLSGYTF. The CDR3 DNA reads as TGTGCCAGCAGCATCCGACTTCTTGAGACAGGGCTAAGTGGCTACACCTTC.

The chain employs TRBV6-5 and TRBJ2-3, with TRBD2 matching 13 bases. This CDR3 is 15 amino acids long. V was clipped by 8 bases and J by 6 bases; unmatched bases: 8. CDR1 is MNHEY and CDR2 is SVGAGI in the germline V gene. The CDR3 region has the DNA TGTGCCAGCTGGACTAGCGGGGGCCCCGGGGATACGCAGTATTTT. It encodes CASWTSGGPGDTQYF.

The chain carries TRBV12-3 or TRBV12-4 and TRBJ2-5; no firm D call. The germline V and J ends were trimmed by 4 bases and 4 bases, with 10 bases remaining between them. The length of the CDR3 is 13 residues. The CDR3 coding sequence is TGTGCCAGCAGTTCTGTGTTATCAGAGACCCAGTACTTC. The encoded protein is CASSSVLSETQYF.

CDR3 protein: CASSQNPDRAATQYF. CDR3 coding DNA: TGTGCCAGCAGCCAAAATCCGGACAGGGCGGCTACGCAGTATTTT. This chain joins TRBV4-2 and TRBJ2-3; 8 bases fit TRBD1. CDR1 and CDR2 from the germline V gene are LGHNA and YNFKEQ. The ends lost 2 bases at V and 8 bases at J; junction bases unmatched: 9. The CDR3 loop spans 15 amino acids.

This chain uses TRBV18 with TRBJ1-5, with D perhaps matching TRBD1 (5 bases). This CDR3 is 16 amino acids long. Trimming took 2 bases from V and 2 from J, leaving 13 bases between them. Germline V gene lookup returns CDR1 KGHSH and CDR2 LQKENI. CDR3 sequence: CASSPDTGSRNQPQHF. CDR3 sequence (DNA): TGTGCCAGCTCACCAGATACAGGCTCTCGCAATCAGCCCCAGCATTTT.

This clone was observed a single time. The chain joins TRBV6-2 or TRBV6-3 to TRBJ1-1; D unresolved. Germline values: CDR1 MNHEY, CDR2 SVGEGT. V lost 2 bases to trimming and J lost 3 bases, with 7 bases between them. The CDR3 runs to 13 residues. The CDR3 DNA is TGTGCCAGCAGTTACGAGGAGTACACTGAAGCTTTCTTT. Its translation: CASSYEEYTEAFF.

The chain recombines TRBV20-1 with TRBJ1-2; 7 nucleotides agree with TRBD1. Germline-derived CDR1 and CDR2 are DFQATT and SNEGSKA (reference sequence). The junction had 9 bases not matched to a gene; V was cut back by 3 bases and J by 5 bases. This CDR3 is built from 14 residues. This chain's CDR3 is CSASIGQEPYGYTF. Written as DNA, the CDR3 is TGCAGTGCTAGTATTGGACAGGAGCCGTATGGCTACACCTTC.

The chain is built from TRBV3-1 (or the pseudogene TRBV3-2) and TRBJ2-7, with 7 bases identical to TRBD1. Germline V gene sequence: CDR1 LGHDT, CDR2 YNNKEL (reference sequence). This CDR3 has 14 amino acids. The J segment lost 6 bases and the V segment lost 4 bases, leaving 9 bases of the junction unmatched. The CDR3 protein is CASSPDARTGEQYF. CDR3 DNA: TGTGCCAGCAGCCCAGACGCTAGGACAGGCGAGCAGTACTTC.

The chain employs TRBV14 and TRBJ1-1; tentative D call: TRBD1 (5 bases). CDR1 and CDR2 from the germline V gene are SGHDN and FVKESK. The V and J ends lost 0 bases and 13 bases respectively, with 12 bases between them. The CDR3 length is 12 residues. This chain's CDR3 is CASSQEEQGGFF. CDR3 bases: TGTGCCAGCAGCCAAGAGGAGCAGGGCGGTTTCTTT.

This chain links TRBV21-1 with TRBJ1-2; TRBD1 is the table's D call, not checked against the DNA. TRBV21-1 is termed a pseudogene. The CDR3 consists of 14 residues. The CDR3 bases are TGTGCCAGCAGCAAAGAGGGGCCGAACTATGGCTACACCTTC. Its translation: CASSKEGPNYGYTF.

The rearrangement joins TRBV6-4 to TRBJ2-3, with 9 bases that match TRBD2. This CDR3 has 16 residues. Germline V lookup: CDR1 MRHNA, CDR2 SNTAGT. V was pared by 4 bases and J by 5 bases, with 10 bases of the junction left unmatched. In nucleotides, the CDR3 is TGTGCCAGCAGTGCAACCGGGACTAGCTCAGTAGATACGCAGTATTTT. It encodes CASSATGTSSVDTQYF.

The chain is built from TRBV18 and TRBJ1-5; D gene unclear. V was shortened by 2 bases and J by 4 bases, with 9 bases between the two germline ends. The CDR3 is 14 residues long. Germline loops: CDR1 KGHSH, CDR2 LQKENI. CDR3 sequence (DNA): TGTGCCAGCTCACCAGGGGAGGGTAATCAGCCCCAGCATTTT. Its translation is CASSPGEGNQPQHF.

This clone was seen once. The chain uses TRBV19 and TRBJ1-4, with D unresolved. Germline V lookup: CDR1 LNHDA, CDR2 SQIVND (reference sequence). Trimming pared 3 bases from V and 6 bases from J, leaving 8 bases between. This CDR3 is 13 amino acids long. CDR3 loop: CASSITVDEKLFF. For the CDR3, the DNA is TGTGCCAGTAGTATTACAGTCGATGAAAAACTGTTTTTT.

The chain recombines TRBV29-1 with TRBJ1-1; D may be TRBD1 (6 bases). The germline CDR1 and CDR2 sequences are SQVTM and ANQGSEA. The V end lost 5 bases, the J end lost 4 bases, and 14 bases lay between the germline ends. This CDR3 contains 13 residues. DNA for the CDR3: TGCAGCGTTTCCCTACAGGGAAGCACTGAAGCTTTCTTT. Translation: CSVSLQGSTEAFF.

The chain links TRBV5-1 to TRBJ2-3; TRBD2 aligns across 11 bases. Trimming removed 5 bases from V and 1 base from J; junction bases left unmatched: 6. This CDR3 comprises 16 residues. Germline lookup yields CDR1 SGHRS and CDR2 YFSETQ. The chain's CDR3 is CASSFPGLAGTDTQYF. The CDR3 coding sequence is TGCGCCAGCAGTTTTCCGGGACTAGCGGGCACAGATACGCAGTATTTT.

This clone was seen only a few times. The chain carries TRBV9 and TRBJ1-5; D gene ambiguous. The CDR3 is 13 residues long. The germline V gene has CDR1 SGDLS and CDR2 YYNGEE. V was shortened by 3 bases and J by 7 bases, with 11 bases between the two germline ends. The CDR3 spells CASSERVGQPQHF. In DNA, the CDR3 is TGTGCCAGCAGCGAGAGAGTCGGGCAGCCCCAGCATTTT.

This chain links TRBV4-2 with TRBJ1-2, with D possibly matching TRBD1 (6 bases). The germline V gene encodes CDR1 LGHNA and CDR2 YNFKEQ. The CDR3 covers 12 residues. The V end lost 2 bases, the J end lost 5 bases, and 6 bases lay between the germline ends. CDR3 protein: CASSQQGYGYTF. CDR3 DNA: TGTGCCAGCAGCCAACAGGGGTATGGCTACACCTTC.

The chain combines TRBV6-5 with TRBJ2-1; D possibly corresponds to TRBD1 (6 bases). Germline lookup yields CDR1 MNHEY and CDR2 SVGAGI. This CDR3 is 14 amino acids long. V was shortened by 2 bases and J by 6 bases, with 11 bases between the two germline ends. The CDR3 DNA follows: TGTGCCAGCAGTTACCGCAGGGGCCGCAATGAGCAGTTCTTC. This translates into CASSYRRGRNEQFF.

The chain links TRBV27 to TRBJ1-2; 10 positions agree with TRBD1. J lost 4 bases, V lost 4 bases, and 9 bases had no gene match. The CDR3 loop spans 16 amino acids. CDR1 is MNHEY, CDR2 SMNVEV, per germline (reference sequence). CDR3 bases: TGTGCCAGCAGTTCGAGAGACAGGGGGCGCAGCTATGGCTACACCTTC. It translates to CASSSRDRGRSYGYTF.